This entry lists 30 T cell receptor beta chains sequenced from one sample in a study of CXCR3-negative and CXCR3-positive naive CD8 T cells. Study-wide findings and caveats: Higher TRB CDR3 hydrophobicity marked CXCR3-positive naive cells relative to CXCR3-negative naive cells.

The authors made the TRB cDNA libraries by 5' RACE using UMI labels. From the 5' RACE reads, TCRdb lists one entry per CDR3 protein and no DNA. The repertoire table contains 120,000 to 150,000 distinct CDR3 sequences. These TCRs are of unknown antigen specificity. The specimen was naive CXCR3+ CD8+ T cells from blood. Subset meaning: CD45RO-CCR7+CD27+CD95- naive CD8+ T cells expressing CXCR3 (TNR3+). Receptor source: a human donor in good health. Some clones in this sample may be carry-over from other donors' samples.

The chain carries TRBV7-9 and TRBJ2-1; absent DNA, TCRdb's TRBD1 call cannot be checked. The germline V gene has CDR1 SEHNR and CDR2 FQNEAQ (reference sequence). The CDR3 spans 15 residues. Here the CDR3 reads CASSSSWTVDNEQFF.

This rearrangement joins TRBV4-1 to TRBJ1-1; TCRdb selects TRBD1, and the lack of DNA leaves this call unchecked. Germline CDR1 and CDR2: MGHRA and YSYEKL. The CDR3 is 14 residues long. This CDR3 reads CASSPPGGNTEAFF.

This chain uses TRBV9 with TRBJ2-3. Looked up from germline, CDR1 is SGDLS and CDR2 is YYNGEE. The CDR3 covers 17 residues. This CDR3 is CASSAEDGSPTTDTQYF. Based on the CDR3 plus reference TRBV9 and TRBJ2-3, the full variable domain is DSGVTQTPKHLITATGQRVTLRCSPRSGDLSVYWYQQSLDQGLQFLIQYYNGEERAKGNILERFSAQQFPDLHSELNLSSLELGDSALYFCASSAEDGSPTTDTQYFGPGTRLTVL.

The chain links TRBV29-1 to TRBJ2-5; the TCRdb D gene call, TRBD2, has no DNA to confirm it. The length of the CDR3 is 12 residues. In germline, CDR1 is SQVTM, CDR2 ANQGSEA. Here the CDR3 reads CSLVGLEETQYF.

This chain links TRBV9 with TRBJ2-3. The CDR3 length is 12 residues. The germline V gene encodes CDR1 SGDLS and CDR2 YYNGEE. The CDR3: CASSARGDTQYF.

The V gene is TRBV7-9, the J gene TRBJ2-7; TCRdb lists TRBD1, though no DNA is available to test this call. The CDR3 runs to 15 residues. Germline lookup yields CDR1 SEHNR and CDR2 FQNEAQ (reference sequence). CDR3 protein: CASSPRTGGSYEQYF.

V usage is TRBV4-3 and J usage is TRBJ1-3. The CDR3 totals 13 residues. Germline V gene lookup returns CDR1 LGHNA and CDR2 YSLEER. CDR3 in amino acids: CASSQDLKNTIYF.

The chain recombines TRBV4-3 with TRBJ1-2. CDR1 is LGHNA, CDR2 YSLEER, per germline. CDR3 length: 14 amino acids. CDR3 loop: CASSQDGSGDGYTF.

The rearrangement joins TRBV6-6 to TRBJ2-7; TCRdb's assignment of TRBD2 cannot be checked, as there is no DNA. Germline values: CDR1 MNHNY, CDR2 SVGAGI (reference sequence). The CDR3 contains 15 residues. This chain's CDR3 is CASSYSGGPSYEQYF.

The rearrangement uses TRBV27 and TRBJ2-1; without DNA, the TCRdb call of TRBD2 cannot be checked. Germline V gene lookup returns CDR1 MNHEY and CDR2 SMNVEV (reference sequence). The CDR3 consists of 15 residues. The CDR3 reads CASSSPGTSGNEQFF.

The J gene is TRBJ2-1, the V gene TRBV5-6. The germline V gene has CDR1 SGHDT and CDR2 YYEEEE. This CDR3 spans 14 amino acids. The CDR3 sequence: CASSLELVYNEQFF. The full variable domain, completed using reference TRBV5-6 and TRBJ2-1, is DAGVTQSPTHLIKTRGQQVTLRCSPKSGHDTVSWYQQALGQGPQFIFQYYEEEERQRGNFPDRFSGHQFPNYSSELNVNALLLGDSALYLCASSLELVYNEQFFGPGTRLTVL.

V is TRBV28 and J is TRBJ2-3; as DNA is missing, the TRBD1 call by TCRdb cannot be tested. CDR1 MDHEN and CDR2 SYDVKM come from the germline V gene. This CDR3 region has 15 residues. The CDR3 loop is CASTQTFPGRDTQYF.

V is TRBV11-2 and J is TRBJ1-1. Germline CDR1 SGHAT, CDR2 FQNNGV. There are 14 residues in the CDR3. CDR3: CASSSLDGNTEAFF. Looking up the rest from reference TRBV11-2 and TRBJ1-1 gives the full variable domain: EAGVAQSPRYKIIEKRQSVAFWCNPISGHATLYWYQQILGQGPKLLIQFQNNGVVDDSQLPKDRFSAERLKGVDSTLKIQPAKLEDSAVYLCASSSLDGNTEAFFGQGTRLTVV.

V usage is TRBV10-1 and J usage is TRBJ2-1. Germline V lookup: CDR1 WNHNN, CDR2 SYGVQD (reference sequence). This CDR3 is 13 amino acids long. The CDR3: CASSGRSYNEQFF.

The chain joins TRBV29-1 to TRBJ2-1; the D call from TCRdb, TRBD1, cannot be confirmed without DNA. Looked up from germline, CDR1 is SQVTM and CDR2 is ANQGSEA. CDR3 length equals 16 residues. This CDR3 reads CSVEDGGQGAYNEQFF.

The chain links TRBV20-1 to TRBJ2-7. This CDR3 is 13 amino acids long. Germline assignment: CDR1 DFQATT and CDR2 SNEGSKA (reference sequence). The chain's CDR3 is CSALADNSYEQYF.

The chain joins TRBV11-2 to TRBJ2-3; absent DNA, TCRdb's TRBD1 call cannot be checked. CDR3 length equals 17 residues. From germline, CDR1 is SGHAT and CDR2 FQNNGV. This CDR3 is CASSLSSDRIRTDTQYF.

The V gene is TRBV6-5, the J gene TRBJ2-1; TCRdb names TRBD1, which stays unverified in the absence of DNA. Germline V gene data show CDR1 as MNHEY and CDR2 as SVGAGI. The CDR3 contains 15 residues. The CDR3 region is CASSPGSPPYNEQFF.

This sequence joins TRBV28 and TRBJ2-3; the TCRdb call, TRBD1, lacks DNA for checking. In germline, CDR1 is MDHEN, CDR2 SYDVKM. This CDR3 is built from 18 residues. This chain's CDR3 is CASSWSREPGKSTDTQYF. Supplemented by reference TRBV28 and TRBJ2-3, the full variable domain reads DVKVTQSSRYLVKRTGEKVFLECVQDMDHENMFWYRQDPGLGLRLIYFSYDVKMKEKGDIPEGYSVSREKKERFSLILESASTNQTSMYLCASSWSREPGKSTDTQYFGPGTRLTVL.

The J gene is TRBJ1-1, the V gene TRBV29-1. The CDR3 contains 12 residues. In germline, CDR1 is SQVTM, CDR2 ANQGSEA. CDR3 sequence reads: CSVCEGNTEAFF.

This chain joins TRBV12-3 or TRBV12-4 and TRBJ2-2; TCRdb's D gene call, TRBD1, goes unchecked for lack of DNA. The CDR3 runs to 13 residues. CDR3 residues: CASTPLWAGELFF.

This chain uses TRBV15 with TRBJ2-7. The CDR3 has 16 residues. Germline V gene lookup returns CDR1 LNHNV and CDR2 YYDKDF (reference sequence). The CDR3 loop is CATSREKTGAFYEQYF.

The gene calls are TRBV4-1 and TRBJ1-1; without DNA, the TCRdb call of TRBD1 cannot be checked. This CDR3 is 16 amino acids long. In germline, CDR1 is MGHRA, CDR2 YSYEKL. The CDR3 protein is CASSRGQGAVNTEAFF.

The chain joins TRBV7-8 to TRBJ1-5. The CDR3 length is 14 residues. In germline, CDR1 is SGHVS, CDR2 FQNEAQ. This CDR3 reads CASSAAISNQPQHF.

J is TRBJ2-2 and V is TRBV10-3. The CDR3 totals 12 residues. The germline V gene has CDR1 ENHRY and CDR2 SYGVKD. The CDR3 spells CAISERTGELFF.

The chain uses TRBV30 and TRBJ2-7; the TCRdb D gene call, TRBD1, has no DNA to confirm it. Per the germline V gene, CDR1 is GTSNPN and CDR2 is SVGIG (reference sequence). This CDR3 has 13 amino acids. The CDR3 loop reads CAWNEAGGQEQYF.

The CDR3 loop reads CSARDQDTGHQPQHF. J is TRBJ1-5 and V is TRBV20-1; there is no DNA to check the TCRdb D call of TRBD1. CDR1 is DFQATT and CDR2 is SNEGSKA in the germline V gene (reference sequence). The CDR3 has 15 amino acids.

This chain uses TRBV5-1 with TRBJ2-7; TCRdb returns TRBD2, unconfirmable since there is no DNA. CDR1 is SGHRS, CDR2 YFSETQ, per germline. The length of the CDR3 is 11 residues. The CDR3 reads CASSGGNEQYF.

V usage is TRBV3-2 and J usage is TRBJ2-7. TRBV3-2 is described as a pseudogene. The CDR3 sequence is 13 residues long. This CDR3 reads CASSQSVTYEQYF.

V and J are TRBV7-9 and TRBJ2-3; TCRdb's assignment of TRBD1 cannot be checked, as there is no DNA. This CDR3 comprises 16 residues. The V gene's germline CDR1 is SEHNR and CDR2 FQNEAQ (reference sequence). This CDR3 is CASSLAWDRDTDTQYF. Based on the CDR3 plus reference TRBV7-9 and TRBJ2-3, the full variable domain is DTGVSQNPRHKITKRGQNVTFRCDPISEHNRLYWYRQTLGQGPEFLTYFQNEAQLEKSRLLSDRFSAERPKGSFSTLEIQRTEQGDSAMYLCASSLAWDRDTDTQYFGPGTRLTVL.